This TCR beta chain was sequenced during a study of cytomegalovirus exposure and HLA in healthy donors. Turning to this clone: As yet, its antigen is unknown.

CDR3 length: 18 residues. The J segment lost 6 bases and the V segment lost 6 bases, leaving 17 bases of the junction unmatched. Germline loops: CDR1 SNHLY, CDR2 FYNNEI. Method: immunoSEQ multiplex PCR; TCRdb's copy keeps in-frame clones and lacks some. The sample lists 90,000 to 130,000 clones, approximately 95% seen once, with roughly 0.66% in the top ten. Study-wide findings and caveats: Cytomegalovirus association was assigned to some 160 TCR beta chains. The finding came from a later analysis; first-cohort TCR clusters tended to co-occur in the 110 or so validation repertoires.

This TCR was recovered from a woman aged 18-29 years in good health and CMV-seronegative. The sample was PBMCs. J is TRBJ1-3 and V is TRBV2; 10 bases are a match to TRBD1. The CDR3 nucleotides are TGTGCCAGCAGCAGGTCGCGGGACAGGGGTGCAGGGACAAACACCATATATTTT. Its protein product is CASSRSRDRGAGTNTIYF.